This T cell receptor (beta chain) comes out of a study of blood T cell repertoires in COVID-19. In terms of age and location, participants ranged from roughly 18 to 100 years and lived in about 25 US areas. Produced via immunoSEQ multiplex PCR; TCRdb's table is partial and in-frame only. Among hundreds of thousands of clones listed, around 86% were seen once. The sequence was obtained from a man aged 40-49 years who had recovered from COVID-19. The sequencing sample was made of PBMCs or T cells enriched from blood (not recorded which).

DNA of the CDR3: TGCAGCGCAGGAGCGGGAGGGTTCGCCGAGCAGTACTTC. It codes for CSAGAGGFAEQYF. The V and J genes are TRBV29-1 and TRBJ2-7; 10 bases align to TRBD2. Trimming removed 7 bases from V and 6 bases from J; junction bases left unmatched: 9. The CDR3 is made up of 13 amino acids. Germline-derived CDR1 and CDR2 are SQVTM and ANQGSEA.